This TCR beta chain came from a study of cytomegalovirus exposure and HLA in healthy donors. PCR was performed using 60 Vbeta and 13 Jbeta primers. Sequencing used immunoSEQ multiplex PCR; TCRdb keeps in-frame clones, though not all of them. Of 120,000 to 150,000 clones in the sample, about 80% were seen once. CDR1 and CDR2 (germline): MNHEY, SMNVEV (reference sequence). V was cut by 7 bases and J by 0 bases, with 13 bases left in between. The CDR3 totals 15 residues. What was sequenced was PBMCs. This chain links TRBV27 with TRBJ2-1; D gene ambiguous. This receptor was obtained from a man aged 40-49 years in good health and CMV-seronegative. The CDR3 is CASTSVESSYNEQFF. CDR3 coding DNA: TGTGCCAGCACTTCCGTCGAGAGCTCCTACAATGAGCAGTTCTTC.